This is a list of T cell receptor beta chains from one sample in a study of beta chain features in type 1 diabetes. Only in-frame clones appear in the TCRdb table, and some are missing; sequencing was by immunoSEQ multiplex PCR. The sample has about 360,000 clones, around an eighth seen once. The sample comprised naive CD4+ T cells from blood. The receptors come from a man between 18 and 29 years old in good health. CDR3s include the opening cysteine and the closing phenylalanine or tryptophan. A D gene is named only where the DNA matches it firmly. Clone size is stated in some rows and not others, as once, few, many or a class when expanded.

CDR3aa: CASNIAGRSTDTQYF
CDR3nt: TGTGCCAGCAACATAGCGGGAAGGAGCACAGATACGCAGTATTTT
v_gene: TRBV27
d_gene: TRBD2
abundance: few
j_gene: TRBJ2-3

CDR3aa: CASSVPRGEDTEAFF
CDR3nt: TGTGCCAGCAGCGTACCAAGGGGCGAAGACACTGAAGCTTTCTTT
v_gene: TRBV9
d_gene: .
abundance: .
j_gene: TRBJ1-1

CDR3aa: CASSLRSGENEQFF
CDR3nt: TGTGCCAGCAGCTTAAGGAGCGGTGAGAATGAGCAGTTCTTC
v_gene: TRBV7-9
d_gene: .
abundance: few
j_gene: TRBJ2-1

CDR3aa: CASSLARSSGANVLTF
CDR3nt: TGTGCCAGCAGCTTAGCTAGGAGCTCTGGGGCCAACGTCCTGACTTTC
v_gene: TRBV7-6
d_gene: .
abundance: few
j_gene: TRBJ2-6

CDR3aa: CASSPGTSLDEQFF
CDR3nt: TGTGCCAGCTCACCAGGGACTTCCCTCGATGAGCAGTTCTTC
v_gene: TRBV18
d_gene: .
abundance: few
j_gene: TRBJ2-1

CDR3aa: CASSFGGAPYEQYF
CDR3nt: TGTGCCAGCAGCTTTGGCGGGGCGCCGTACGAGCAGTACTTC
v_gene: TRBV7-9
d_gene: .
abundance: few
j_gene: TRBJ2-7

CDR3aa: CASGLGGYTF
CDR3nt: TGTGCCAGCGGCCTTGGCGGCTACACCTTC
v_gene: TRBV7-2
d_gene: .
abundance: .
j_gene: TRBJ1-2

CDR3aa: CASSYRTGRTEAFF
CDR3nt: TGTGCCAGCAGTTACCGGACAGGGCGGACTGAAGCTTTCTTT
v_gene: TRBV6-7
d_gene: TRBD1
abundance: once
j_gene: TRBJ1-1

CDR3aa: CASSLGTVNSPLHF
CDR3nt: TGTGCCAGCAGCTTGGGGACAGTAAATTCACCCCTCCACTTT
v_gene: TRBV5-4
d_gene: .
abundance: .
j_gene: TRBJ1-6

CDR3aa: CASSPAGGAWEQYF
CDR3nt: TGTGCCAGCAGCCCCGCGGGGGGCGCGTGGGAGCAGTACTTC
v_gene: TRBV7-3
d_gene: TRBD2
abundance: .
j_gene: TRBJ2-7

CDR3aa: CASSLQGVEGIQYF
CDR3nt: TGTGCCAGCAGCTTACAGGGGGTAGAAGGCATTCAGTACTTC
v_gene: TRBV11-1
d_gene: TRBD1
abundance: .
j_gene: TRBJ2-4

CDR3aa: CASSLAGVNQPQHF
CDR3nt: TGTGCCAGCAGTTTGGCAGGGGTAAATCAGCCCCAGCATTTT
v_gene: TRBV28
d_gene: .
abundance: .
j_gene: TRBJ1-5

CDR3aa: CATGTITFPNGYTF
CDR3nt: TGTGCCACCGGGACTATTACCTTCCCGAATGGCTACACCTTC
v_gene: TRBV15
d_gene: .
abundance: few
j_gene: TRBJ1-2

CDR3aa: CASSYSTGNNYGYTF
CDR3nt: TGTGCCAGCAGTTACTCGACAGGGAATAACTATGGCTACACCTTC
v_gene: TRBV6-6
d_gene: TRBD1
abundance: few
j_gene: TRBJ1-2

CDR3aa: CASSQEGQANTGELFF
CDR3nt: TGCGCCAGCAGCCAAGAGGGACAAGCGAACACCGGGGAGCTGTTTTTT
v_gene: TRBV4-1
d_gene: .
abundance: few
j_gene: TRBJ2-2

CDR3aa: CAWSGGPREQFF
CDR3nt: TGTGCCTGGAGTGGAGGTCCGCGGGAGCAGTTCTTC
v_gene: TRBV30
d_gene: .
abundance: many
j_gene: TRBJ2-1

CDR3aa: CASSSSATANYGYTF
CDR3nt: TGTGCCAGCAGTTCATCCGCGACAGCTAACTATGGCTACACCTTC
v_gene: TRBV28
d_gene: .
abundance: .
j_gene: TRBJ1-2

CDR3aa: CAISDIPEQETQYF
CDR3nt: TGTGCCATCAGTGATATACCTGAGCAAGAGACCCAGTACTTC
v_gene: TRBV10-3
d_gene: .
abundance: .
j_gene: TRBJ2-5

CDR3aa: CASSSRQGGSYNEQFF
CDR3nt: TGTGCCAGCAGCTCAAGACAGGGAGGATCCTACAATGAGCAGTTCTTC
v_gene: TRBV5-6
d_gene: .
abundance: .
j_gene: TRBJ2-1

CDR3aa: CASSLTDTTMTQFF
CDR3nt: TGTGCCAGCAGCCTGACGGATACTACAATGACGCAGTTCTTC
v_gene: TRBV9
d_gene: .
abundance: few
j_gene: TRBJ2-1

CDR3aa: CASSARTGGSYNEQFF
CDR3nt: TGTGCCAGCAGCGCTAGAACAGGGGGCTCCTACAATGAGCAGTTCTTC
v_gene: TRBV5-6
d_gene: TRBD1
abundance: few
j_gene: TRBJ2-1

CDR3aa: CSAGQIRGVEAFF
CDR3nt: TGCAGCGCTGGACAGATTCGCGGAGTTGAAGCTTTCTTT
v_gene: TRBV29-1
d_gene: .
abundance: few
j_gene: TRBJ1-1

CDR3aa: CASSLNRGLGYTF
CDR3nt: TGTGCCAGCAGTTTAAACAGGGGGCTTGGCTACACCTTC
v_gene: TRBV28
d_gene: TRBD1
abundance: few
j_gene: TRBJ1-2

CDR3aa: CASSSTGNTEAFF
CDR3nt: TGTGCCAGTAGTTCGACAGGAAACACTGAAGCTTTCTTT
v_gene: TRBV19
d_gene: .
abundance: once
j_gene: TRBJ1-1

CDR3aa: CASSLVWENGYTF
CDR3nt: TGTGCCAGCAGCTTAGTGTGGGAGAATGGCTACACCTTC
v_gene: TRBV7-2
d_gene: .
abundance: .
j_gene: TRBJ1-2

CDR3aa: CASSLLRDRGLGAFF
CDR3nt: TGTGCCAGCTCGCTGCTACGGGACAGGGGACTAGGTGCTTTCTTT
v_gene: TRBV18
d_gene: TRBD1
abundance: few
j_gene: TRBJ1-1

CDR3aa: CASSFLGGGTGKTQYF
CDR3nt: TGTGCCAGCAGTTTCCTCGGAGGGGGGACAGGAAAGACCCAGTACTTC
v_gene: TRBV28
d_gene: TRBD1
abundance: few
j_gene: TRBJ2-5

CDR3aa: CASGMGSGLGNEQFF
CDR3nt: TGTGCTAGTGGGATGGGTAGCGGATTAGGCAATGAGCAGTTCTTC
v_gene: TRBV12-5
d_gene: .
abundance: few
j_gene: TRBJ2-1

CDR3aa: CSDSLGRDTQYF
CDR3nt: TGCAGCGATTCACTAGGTAGAGATACGCAGTATTTT
v_gene: TRBV29-1
d_gene: .
abundance: many
j_gene: TRBJ2-3

CDR3aa: CASSKARVAPNEKLFF
CDR3nt: TGTGCCAGCAGCAAAGCAAGGGTAGCGCCTAATGAAAAACTGTTTTTT
v_gene: TRBV21-1
d_gene: .
abundance: .
j_gene: TRBJ1-4

CDR3aa: CASSLDRGINQPQHF
CDR3nt: TGCGCCAGCAGCCTTGACAGGGGGATCAATCAGCCCCAGCATTTT
v_gene: TRBV5-1
d_gene: TRBD1
abundance: .
j_gene: TRBJ1-5

CDR3aa: CASSLRPGLAIPFF
CDR3nt: TGTGCCAGCAGCCTTAGACCGGGACTAGCGATTCCGTTCTTC
v_gene: TRBV9
d_gene: TRBD2
abundance: .
j_gene: TRBJ2-1

CDR3aa: CAWSRLNTEAFF
CDR3nt: TGTGCCTGGAGCAGGTTGAACACTGAAGCTTTCTTT
v_gene: TRBV30
d_gene: .
abundance: .
j_gene: TRBJ1-1

CDR3aa: CAGPRDSSYEQYF
CDR3nt: TGTGCCGGTCCTAGGGACAGCTCCTACGAGCAGTACTTC
v_gene: TRBV28
d_gene: TRBD1
abundance: few
j_gene: TRBJ2-7

CDR3aa: CASLRDSGIGEQYF
CDR3nt: TGTGCCAGCCTCCGGGACAGTGGGATAGGGGAGCAGTACTTC
v_gene: TRBV2
d_gene: TRBD1
abundance: .
j_gene: TRBJ2-7

CDR3aa: CASSLTARREAFF
CDR3nt: TGTGCCAGCAGCTTAACTGCGCGTCGTGAAGCTTTCTTT
v_gene: TRBV7-3
d_gene: .
abundance: .
j_gene: TRBJ1-1

CDR3aa: CASSLSGSSYEQYF
CDR3nt: TGTGCCAGCAGCTTATCGGGGAGCTCCTACGAGCAGTACTTC
v_gene: TRBV7-3
d_gene: .
abundance: few
j_gene: TRBJ2-7

CDR3aa: CASSLRQPYEQYF
CDR3nt: TGTGCCAGCAGCTTGAGACAGCCCTACGAGCAGTACTTC
v_gene: TRBV7-2
d_gene: .
abundance: .
j_gene: TRBJ2-7

CDR3aa: CASSPSWLVDGTEAFF
CDR3nt: TGTGCCAGCAGTCCTAGCTGGCTAGTAGATGGGACTGAAGCTTTCTTT
v_gene: TRBV28
d_gene: .
abundance: .
j_gene: TRBJ1-1

CDR3aa: CASSPSGSSYNEQFF
CDR3nt: TGTGCCAGCAGCCCTAGCGGGAGCTCCTACAATGAGCAGTTCTTC
v_gene: TRBV28
d_gene: TRBD2
abundance: few
j_gene: TRBJ2-1

CDR3aa: CASGSGGASHNNEQFF
CDR3nt: TGTGCGAGCGGGAGCGGGGGTGCCTCCCACAACAATGAGCAGTTCTTC
v_gene: TRBV25-1
d_gene: TRBD2
abundance: few
j_gene: TRBJ2-1

CDR3aa: CASTRGGSGNTIYF
CDR3nt: TGTGCCAGCACCCGAGGGGGCTCTGGAAACACCATATATTTT
v_gene: TRBV28
d_gene: .
abundance: few
j_gene: TRBJ1-3

CDR3aa: CASSAGGDNQPQHF
CDR3nt: TGTGCCAGCAGTGCCGGCGGGGACAATCAGCCCCAGCATTTT
v_gene: TRBV28
d_gene: .
abundance: few
j_gene: TRBJ1-5

CDR3aa: CASSDSGESEKLFF
CDR3nt: TGTGCCAGCAGTGACTCGGGAGAGAGTGAAAAACTGTTTTTT
v_gene: TRBV6-4
d_gene: .
abundance: .
j_gene: TRBJ1-4

CDR3aa: CASSQGPTGNTGELFF
CDR3nt: TGCGCCAGCAGCCAAGGCCCCACAGGGAACACCGGGGAGCTGTTTTTT
v_gene: TRBV4-1
d_gene: .
abundance: .
j_gene: TRBJ2-2

CDR3aa: CAEGRLNEKLFF
CDR3nt: TGTGCCGAGGGCAGACTAAATGAAAAACTGTTTTTT
v_gene: TRBV30
d_gene: .
abundance: .
j_gene: TRBJ1-4

CDR3aa: CSVNSQTGTGELFF
CDR3nt: TGCAGCGTGAACTCTCAAACAGGGACCGGGGAGCTGTTTTTT
v_gene: TRBV29-1
d_gene: .
abundance: few
j_gene: TRBJ2-2

CDR3aa: CASRAGDRSSYEQYF
CDR3nt: TGTGCCAGCAGGGCCGGAGACAGGAGCTCCTACGAGCAGTACTTC
v_gene: TRBV2
d_gene: .
abundance: .
j_gene: TRBJ2-7

CDR3aa: CASSLDPIYGYTF
CDR3nt: TGCGCCAGCAGCTTGGACCCTATCTATGGCTACACCTTC
v_gene: TRBV5-1
d_gene: .
abundance: .
j_gene: TRBJ1-2

CDR3aa: CAWSVSWHTEAFF
CDR3nt: TGTGCCTGGAGTGTCAGTTGGCACACTGAAGCTTTCTTT
v_gene: TRBV30
d_gene: .
abundance: .
j_gene: TRBJ1-1

CDR3aa: CAISRAYNEQFF
CDR3nt: TGTGCCATCAGCAGGGCGTACAATGAGCAGTTCTTC
v_gene: TRBV10-3
d_gene: .
abundance: few
j_gene: TRBJ2-1

CDR3aa: CSASGGDTQYF
CDR3nt: TGCAGTGCTAGCGGGGGGGATACGCAGTATTTT
v_gene: TRBV20-1
d_gene: TRBD2
abundance: .
j_gene: TRBJ2-3

CDR3aa: CASSHPERDRDYEQYF
CDR3nt: TGTGCCAGCAGCCACCCCGAACGGGACAGGGATTACGAGCAGTACTTC
v_gene: TRBV4-2
d_gene: TRBD1
abundance: .
j_gene: TRBJ2-7

CDR3aa: CASSTNRNSYNSPLHF
CDR3nt: TGTGCCAGCAGCACGAACAGAAACTCCTATAATTCACCCCTCCACTTT
v_gene: TRBV5-4
d_gene: .
abundance: .
j_gene: TRBJ1-6

CDR3aa: CASVGRASDEQYF
CDR3nt: TGTGCCTCCGTTGGGAGGGCCTCTGACGAGCAGTACTTC
v_gene: TRBV9
d_gene: TRBD2
abundance: .
j_gene: TRBJ2-7